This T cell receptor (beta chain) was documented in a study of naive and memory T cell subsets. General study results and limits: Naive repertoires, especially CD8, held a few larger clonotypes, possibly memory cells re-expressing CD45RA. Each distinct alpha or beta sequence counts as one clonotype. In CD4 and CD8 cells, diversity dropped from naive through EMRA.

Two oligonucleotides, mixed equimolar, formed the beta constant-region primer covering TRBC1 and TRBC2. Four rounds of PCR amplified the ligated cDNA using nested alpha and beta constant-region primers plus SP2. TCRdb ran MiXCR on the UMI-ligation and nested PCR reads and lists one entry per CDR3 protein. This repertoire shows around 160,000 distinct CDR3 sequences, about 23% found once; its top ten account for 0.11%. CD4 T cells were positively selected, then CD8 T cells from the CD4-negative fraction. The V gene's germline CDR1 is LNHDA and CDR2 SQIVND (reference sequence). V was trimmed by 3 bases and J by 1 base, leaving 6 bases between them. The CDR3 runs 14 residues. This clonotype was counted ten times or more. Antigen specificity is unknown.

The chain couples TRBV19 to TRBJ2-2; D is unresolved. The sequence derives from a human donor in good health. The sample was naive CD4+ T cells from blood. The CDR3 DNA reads TGTGCCAGTAGTATCAGCCAGAACACCGGGGAGCTGTTTTTT. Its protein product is CASSISQNTGELFF.